The T cell receptor beta chain under discussion was sequenced for a study of cytomegalovirus exposure and HLA in healthy donors. The CDR3 covers 15 residues. Germline lookup yields CDR1 SNHLY and CDR2 FYNNEI. V was pared by 4 bases and J by 1 base, with 10 bases between. The PCR made use of 60 Vbeta and 13 Jbeta primers. Assay used: immunoSEQ multiplex PCR; TCRdb lists only in-frame clones, some missing. The top ten hold 1.8% of the sample, which has 200,000 to 250,000 clones, about 77% seen once. As to this clone: The antigen is not known.

Study-wide results and caveats: CMV serostatus alone was available as immune exposure information. Fewer N-insertions (relative to the approximately 670-donor mean) were reportedly seen in an Asian-associated ancestry cluster in a later analysis.

The specimen was PBMCs. The chain carries TRBV2 and TRBJ2-2; maybe TRBD2 (6 bases). The sequence derives from a woman aged 25-40 years in good health and CMV-seronegative. The CDR3 DNA follows: TGTGCCAGCAGTGCGGGAGAAGTGAACACCGGGGAGCTGTTTTTT. This encodes CASSAGEVNTGELFF.